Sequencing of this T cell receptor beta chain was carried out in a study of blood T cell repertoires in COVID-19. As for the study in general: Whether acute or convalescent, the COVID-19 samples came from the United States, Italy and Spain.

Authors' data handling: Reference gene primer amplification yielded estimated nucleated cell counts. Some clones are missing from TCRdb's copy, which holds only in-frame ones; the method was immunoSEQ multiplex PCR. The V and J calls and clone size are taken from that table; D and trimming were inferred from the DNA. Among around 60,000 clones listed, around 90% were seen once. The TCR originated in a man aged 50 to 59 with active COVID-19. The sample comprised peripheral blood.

CDR3 nucleotides: TGTGCCAGCAGTTATTCAGAGGAAGCGACTGAAGCTTTCTTT. Translated: CASSYSEEATEAFF. V and J are TRBV6-6 and TRBJ1-1; D unresolved. The V end was cut by 3 bases, the J end by 5 bases, with 13 bases between. Germline V gene lookup returns CDR1 MNHNY and CDR2 SVGAGI (reference sequence). The CDR3 length is 14 residues.